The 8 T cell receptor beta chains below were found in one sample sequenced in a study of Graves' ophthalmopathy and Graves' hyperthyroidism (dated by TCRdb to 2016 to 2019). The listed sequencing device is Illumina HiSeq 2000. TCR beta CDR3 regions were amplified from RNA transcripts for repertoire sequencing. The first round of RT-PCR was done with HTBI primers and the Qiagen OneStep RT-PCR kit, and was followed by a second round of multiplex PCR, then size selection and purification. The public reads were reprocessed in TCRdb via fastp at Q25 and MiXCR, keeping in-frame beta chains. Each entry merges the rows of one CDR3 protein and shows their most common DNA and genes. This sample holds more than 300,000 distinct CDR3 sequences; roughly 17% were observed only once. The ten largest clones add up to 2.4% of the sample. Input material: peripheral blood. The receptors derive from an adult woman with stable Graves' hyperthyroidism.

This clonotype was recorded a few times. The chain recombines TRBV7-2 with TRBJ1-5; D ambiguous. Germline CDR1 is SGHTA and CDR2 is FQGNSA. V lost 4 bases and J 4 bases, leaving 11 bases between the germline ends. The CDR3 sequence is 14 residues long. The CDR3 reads CASSSVRVNQPQHF. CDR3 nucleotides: TGTGCCAGCAGCTCCGTCCGGGTTAATCAGCCCCAGCATTTT.

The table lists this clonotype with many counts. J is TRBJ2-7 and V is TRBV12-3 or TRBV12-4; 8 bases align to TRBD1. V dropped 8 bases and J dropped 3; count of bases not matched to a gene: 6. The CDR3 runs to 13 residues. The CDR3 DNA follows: TGTGCCAGCGGCCCGGGGACAGGCTACGAGCAGTACTTC. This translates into CASGPGTGYEQYF.

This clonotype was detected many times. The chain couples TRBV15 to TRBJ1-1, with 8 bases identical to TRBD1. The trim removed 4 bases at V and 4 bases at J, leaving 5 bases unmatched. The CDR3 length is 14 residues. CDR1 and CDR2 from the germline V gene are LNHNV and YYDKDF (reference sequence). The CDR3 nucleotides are TGTGCCACCAGCATCAGGGGGCAACGCACTGAAGCTTTCTTT. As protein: CATSIRGQRTEAFF. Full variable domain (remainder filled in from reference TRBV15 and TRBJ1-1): DAMVIQNPRYQVTQFGKPVTLSCSQTLNHNVMYWYQQKSSQAPKLLFHYYDKDFNNEADTPDNFQSRRPNTSFCFLDIRSPGLGDTAMYLCATSIRGQRTEAFFGQGTRLTVV.

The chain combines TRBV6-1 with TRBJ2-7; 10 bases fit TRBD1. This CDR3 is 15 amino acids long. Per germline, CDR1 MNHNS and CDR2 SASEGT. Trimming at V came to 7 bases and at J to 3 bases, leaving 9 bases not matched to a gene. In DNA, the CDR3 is TGTGCCAGCAAAATTCGGACAGGGGGTCGCTACGAGCAGTACTTC. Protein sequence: CASKIRTGGRYEQYF.

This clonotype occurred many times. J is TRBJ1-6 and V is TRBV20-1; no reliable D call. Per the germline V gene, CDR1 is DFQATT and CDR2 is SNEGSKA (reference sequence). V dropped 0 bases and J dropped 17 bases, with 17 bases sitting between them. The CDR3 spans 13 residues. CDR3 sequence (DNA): TGCAGTGCTAGAGAGGCGGAGCGGTCGGTGGTCCACTTT. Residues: CSAREAERSVVHF.

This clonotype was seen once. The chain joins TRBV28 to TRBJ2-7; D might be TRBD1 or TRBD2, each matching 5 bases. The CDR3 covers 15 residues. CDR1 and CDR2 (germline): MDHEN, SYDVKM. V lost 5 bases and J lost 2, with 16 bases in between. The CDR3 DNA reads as TGTGCCAGCAGTGACCGGGGACGGAACCCCTACGAGCAGTACTTC. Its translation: CASSDRGRNPYEQYF.

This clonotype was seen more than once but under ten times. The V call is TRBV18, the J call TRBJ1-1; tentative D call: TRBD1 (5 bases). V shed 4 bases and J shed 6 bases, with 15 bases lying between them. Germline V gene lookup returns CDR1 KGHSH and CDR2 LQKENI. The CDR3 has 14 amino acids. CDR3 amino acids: CASSQHTGTAEAFF. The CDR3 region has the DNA TGTGCCAGCTCACAGCACACGGGGACGGCTGAAGCTTTCTTT.

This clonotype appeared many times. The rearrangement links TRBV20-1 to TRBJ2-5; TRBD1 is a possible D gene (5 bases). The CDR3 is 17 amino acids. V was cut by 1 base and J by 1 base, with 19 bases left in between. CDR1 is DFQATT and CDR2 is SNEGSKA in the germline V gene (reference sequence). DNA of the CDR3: TGCAGTGCTAGAGGGTTGGTACAGGACGGTGGCCAAGAGACCCAGTACTTC. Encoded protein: CSARGLVQDGGQETQYF.